The 20 T cell receptor beta chains reported below all come from one sample, sequenced in a study of beta chain features in type 1 diabetes (dated by TCRdb to the late 2010s). Study-level results and caveats: In all four CD4+ subsets, TCRB CDR3 length was moderately but significantly shorter in type 1 diabetes patients.

The antigens these receptors bind are not known. Library method: the immunoSEQ multiplex PCR assay. All of the isolated RNA was reverse transcribed with the High Capacity cDNA Reverse Transcription Kit, so expressed TCRB transcripts were sequenced. TCRdb's version of the immuneACCESS table is confined to in-frame rearrangements and falls short of the full clone set. An unresolved V gene accounts for under half of the shortfall where checked; the remainder is of unknown origin. Here the sample has a few hundred thousand clones; over 8.5% occur a single time. The ten biggest clones cover roughly 0.6% of the sample. Sequences were obtained from central memory CD4+ T cells from blood. The source of these receptors is a young man with type 1 diabetes.

This clone occurred a few times. The chain has TRBV11-2 and TRBJ2-4; perhaps TRBD2 as D (7 bases). Germline CDR1 SGHAT, CDR2 FQNNGV. The V end lost 5 bases, the J end lost 3 bases, and 20 bases lay between the germline ends. The CDR3 extends over 17 amino acids. The CDR3 coding sequence is TGTGCCAGCAGCCCCCTCGGGGGAGGGGACATCAAAAACATTCAGTACTTC. It specifies CASSPLGGGDIKNIQYF.

J is TRBJ2-1 and V is TRBV27; 7 nucleotides align to TRBD2. The CDR3 extends over 15 amino acids. J lost 9 bases, V lost 2 bases, and 10 bases had no gene match. Looked up from germline, CDR1 is MNHEY and CDR2 is SMNVEV (reference sequence). The CDR3 region is CASSLRGLVGGEQFF. The CDR3 nucleotides read TGTGCCAGCAGTTTAAGAGGACTAGTTGGTGGTGAGCAGTTCTTC.

This clone has just a few counts. The chain employs TRBV11-1 and TRBJ2-1; unclear D gene. The CDR3 loop spans 13 amino acids. CDR1 is SGHAT and CDR2 is FQDESV in the germline V gene (reference sequence). The germline V and J ends were trimmed by 2 bases and 9 bases, with 11 bases remaining between them. CDR3 nucleotides: TGTGCCAGCAGCTTAACCTTAGGCGGTGAGCAGTTCTTC. Protein: CASSLTLGGEQFF. The complete variable domain, with remaining parts taken from reference TRBV11-1 and TRBJ2-1, reads EAEVAQSPRYKITEKSQAVAFWCDPISGHATLYWYRQILGQGPELLVQFQDESVVDDSQLPKDRFSAERLKGVDSTLKIQPAELGDSAMYLCASSLTLGGEQFFGPGTRLTVL.

This chain links TRBV19 with TRBJ2-7; a weak D match, TRBD2 (5 bases). The V end lost 3 bases, the J end lost 4 bases, and 13 bases lay between the germline ends. Germline-derived CDR1 and CDR2 are LNHDA and SQIVND (reference sequence). The CDR3 sequence is 14 residues long. CDR3 in DNA: TGTGCCAGTAGTATCGGGAACACTCCTTACGAGCAGTACTTC. The encoded protein is CASSIGNTPYEQYF. Based on the CDR3 plus reference TRBV19 and TRBJ2-7, the full variable domain is DGGITQSPKYLFRKEGQNVTLSCEQNLNHDAMYWYRQDPGQGLRLIYYSQIVNDFQKGDIAEGYSVSREKKESFPLTVTSAQKNPTAFYLCASSIGNTPYEQYFGPGTRLTVT.

This clone was recorded a few times. V usage is TRBV5-6 and J usage is TRBJ2-1, with D possibly matching TRBD2 (6 bases). Trimming stripped 4 bases from V and 6 bases from J, with 23 bases between. Germline V gives CDR1 SGHDT, CDR2 YYEEEE. This CDR3 is built from 17 residues. The chain's CDR3 is CASSLGPNLGGLNEQFF. The DNA for the CDR3 is TGTGCCAGCAGCCTGGGCCCAAACCTTGGGGGACTCAATGAGCAGTTCTTC.

CDR3 residues: CASSEWAGGDEQYF. DNA of the CDR3: TGTGCCAGCAGTGAATGGGCAGGGGGAGACGAGCAGTACTTC. This chain connects TRBV25-1 to TRBJ2-7; TRBD1 agrees at 7 bases. V was pared by 1 base and J by 5 bases, with 5 bases of the junction left unmatched. The CDR3 runs 14 residues. Germline CDR1 is MGHDK and CDR2 is SYGVNS.

CDR3 region: CASSVDASGITGELFF. The CDR3 coding sequence is TGTGCCAGCAGCGTAGATGCTAGCGGGATCACCGGGGAGCTGTTTTTT. The genes are TRBV9 and TRBJ2-2; 9 nucleotides align to TRBD2. J gave up 4 bases and V 0 bases, and 4 bases lay outside the gene matches. This CDR3 has 16 residues. Germline V gives CDR1 SGDLS, CDR2 YYNGEE.

The chain couples TRBV5-1 to TRBJ2-1; no clear D gene. This CDR3 contains 14 residues. The V gene's germline CDR1 is SGHRS and CDR2 YFSETQ. The ends were cut back, 0 bases at V and 10 bases at J, with 14 bases in the middle. The CDR3, as DNA: TGCGCCAGCAGCTTGGCCAGAAGCGCTCCCGAGCAGTTCTTC. This gives the protein CASSLARSAPEQFF.

V is TRBV18 and J is TRBJ1-1; tentatively, D is TRBD1 (6 bases). The length of the CDR3 is 13 residues. Germline V gives CDR1 KGHSH, CDR2 LQKENI. The V end lost 6 bases, the J end lost 3 bases, and 11 bases lay between the germline ends. CDR3 bases: TGTGCCAGCTCGCATAACAGGGACACTGAAGCTTTCTTT. This codes for CASSHNRDTEAFF.

Worth noting for this clone: Within the sample, other DNA sequences also encode this same CDR3. The chain is built from TRBV27 and TRBJ1-5; the D is unclear. The length of the CDR3 is 13 residues. The V end lost 3 bases, the J end lost 3 bases, and 6 bases lay between the germline ends. Germline values: CDR1 MNHEY, CDR2 SMNVEV (reference sequence). The CDR3, as DNA: TGTGCCAGCAGTTTGAGGTCCAATCAGCCCCAGCATTTT. Amino acid sequence: CASSLRSNQPQHF.

This clone was recorded a few times. V is TRBV6-1 and J is TRBJ1-5; D is ambiguous. The CDR3 covers 13 residues. Per the germline V gene, CDR1 is MNHNS and CDR2 is SASEGT. V was trimmed by 1 base and J by 5 bases, leaving 6 bases between them. The CDR3 bases are TGTGCCAGCAGTGAAGAGTCAGATCAGCCCCAGCATTTT. As protein: CASSEESDQPQHF.

This clone turned up a few times. The CDR3 nucleotides are TGTGCCAGCAGCACTCGGACGGATGAAAAACTGTTTTTT. Its protein is CASSTRTDEKLFF. The rearrangement uses TRBV5-4 and TRBJ1-4, with unresolved D. The CDR3 consists of 13 residues. The germline V and J ends were trimmed by 4 bases and 6 bases, with 10 bases remaining between them. The germline V gene encodes CDR1 SGHNT and CDR2 YYREEE (reference sequence). The full variable domain, completed using reference TRBV5-4 and TRBJ1-4, is ETGVTQSPTHLIKTRGQQVTLRCSSQSGHNTVSWYQQALGQGPQFIFQYYREEENGRGNFPPRFSGLQFPNYSSELNVNALELDDSALYLCASSTRTDEKLFFGSGTQLSVL.

The rearrangement links TRBV28 to TRBJ1-4, with D hard to call. Per the germline V gene, CDR1 is MDHEN and CDR2 is SYDVKM. V lost 4 bases to trimming and J lost 8 bases, with 8 bases between them. The CDR3 is 12 amino acids. The chain's CDR3 is CASSSGGEKLFF. The CDR3 nucleotides are TGTGCCAGCAGTTCTGGTGGAGAAAAACTGTTTTTT.

This clone was seen repeatedly, ten times or more. The V and J genes are TRBV13 and TRBJ2-3; D is possibly TRBD2 (5 bases). Per the germline V gene, CDR1 is PRHDT and CDR2 is FYEKMQ (reference sequence). The V and J ends lost 3 bases and 4 bases respectively, with 20 bases between them. This CDR3 is 17 amino acids long. CDR3 in DNA: TGTGCCAGCAGCTTCCGGGGTCTTGTGGCAGGTGCAGATACGCAGTATTTT. As protein: CASSFRGLVAGADTQYF.

This clone was counted a few times. This sequence joins TRBV19 and TRBJ2-2; 7 nucleotides match TRBD2. Germline trimming cut 7 bases from V and 1 base from J; bases unmatched to any gene: 3. The CDR3 runs to 14 residues. Germline V CDR1 and CDR2: LNHDA, SQIVND (reference sequence). CDR3 sequence reads: CASTLALNTGELFF. In nucleotides, the CDR3 is TGTGCCAGTACACTAGCGTTGAACACCGGGGAGCTGTTTTTT.

This clone occurred many times. The genes are TRBV6-6 and TRBJ1-1; D is unresolved. V was pared by 4 bases and J by 7 bases, with 13 bases between. Germline-derived CDR1 and CDR2 are MNHNY and SVGAGI (reference sequence). The length of the CDR3 is 13 residues. The CDR3 DNA sequence: TGTGCCAGCAGTTCCCGTGGTACGATTGAAGCTTTCTTT. Encoded protein: CASSSRGTIEAFF.

The chain recombines TRBV28 with TRBJ2-1; D not resolved. The V gene's germline CDR1 is MDHEN and CDR2 SYDVKM. The CDR3 consists of 15 residues. V was clipped by 5 bases and J by 1 base, with 12 bases between them. The chain's CDR3 is CASSPHTGSYNEQFF. DNA of the CDR3: TGTGCCAGCAGTCCCCATACCGGTTCCTACAATGAGCAGTTCTTC.

The chain has TRBV11-2 and TRBJ2-1; D is unresolved. Germline-derived CDR1 and CDR2 are SGHAT and FQNNGV. V lost 5 bases to trimming and J lost 9 bases, with 17 bases between them. The CDR3 extends over 14 amino acids. DNA of the CDR3: TGTGCCAGCAGCCCGGCCCGGGCTCGGGCTGAGCAGTTCTTC. Encoded protein: CASSPARARAEQFF.

This clone has ten or more counts. The V call is TRBV5-4, the J call TRBJ2-1, with TRBD1 matching over 10 bases. V trimming: 6 bases; J trimming: 6 bases; junction bases outside the gene matches: 9. This CDR3 has 15 amino acids. The germline gives CDR1 SGHNT, CDR2 YYREEE (reference sequence). The chain's CDR3 is CASTLRTGGGNEQFF. As DNA, the CDR3 is TGTGCCAGCACCCTAAGGACAGGGGGGGGCAATGAGCAGTTCTTC.

V usage is TRBV27 and J usage is TRBJ1-1, with D possibly TRBD1 on 5 matching bases. Germline V gene data show CDR1 as MNHEY and CDR2 as SMNVEV (reference sequence). The CDR3 spans 13 residues. Trimming stripped 6 bases from V and 3 bases from J, with 11 bases between. Written as DNA, the CDR3 is TGTGCCAGCAGCGCGGGCAGGGACACTGAAGCTTTCTTT. Residues: CASSAGRDTEAFF.